This T cell receptor (beta chain) was sequenced in a study of T cell changes during pregnancy in multiple sclerosis. The assay was immunoSEQ multiplex PCR, and TCRdb's table has in-frame clones only and misses some. The data show 90,000 to 95,000 clones, with 90% to 95% seen just once and 2% to 2.5% held by the top ten. Germline V CDR1 and CDR2: SGHRS, YFSETQ. With 3 bases clipped from V and 2 bases from J, the junction kept 11 bases outside the gene matches. The length of the CDR3 is 17 residues. Sequenced here: peripheral blood, sampled in the third trimester of pregnancy. The clonotype comes from a female donor with multiple sclerosis, enrolled in a pregnancy study. The J gene is TRBJ2-7, the V gene TRBV5-1, with 10 bases aligning to TRBD2. The CDR3 loop is CASSSLWTSGAPYEQYF. CDR3 DNA: TGCGCCAGCAGCTCCCTATGGACTAGCGGAGCCCCCTACGAGCAGTACTTC.